This T cell receptor beta chain was captured in a study of blood T cells in healthy people across ages. It was with a sample-barcoded 5' primer and a J-beta primer mix that a second PCR of about 7 to 12 cycles was run. TCRdb called the 5' RACE reads again in MiXCR, with one record for every CDR3 protein. Among about 1,800,000 distinct CDR3 sequences, under 30% were seen once, and the ten largest hold roughly 8%. The receptor was isolated from a woman aged 25 to 39 in good health. Sequenced input: blood.

CDR3 nucleotides: TGTGCCAGCAGCTTAGCGAAAGGGTACACCCTCCACTTT. Its translation is CASSLAKGYTLHF. The rearrangement links TRBV7-2 to TRBJ1-6, with D unresolved. In germline, CDR1 is SGHTA, CDR2 FQGNSA. The CDR3 spans 13 residues. V lost 0 bases to trimming and J lost 14 bases, with 11 bases between them.